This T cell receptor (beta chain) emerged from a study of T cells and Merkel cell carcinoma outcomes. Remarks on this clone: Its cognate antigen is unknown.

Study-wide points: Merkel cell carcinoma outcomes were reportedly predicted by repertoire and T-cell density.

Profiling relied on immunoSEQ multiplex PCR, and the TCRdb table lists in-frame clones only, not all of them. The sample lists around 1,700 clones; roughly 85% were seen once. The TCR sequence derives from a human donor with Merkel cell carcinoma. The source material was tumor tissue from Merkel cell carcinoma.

The CDR3 sequence is CASSQGPGNTIYF. The DNA for the CDR3 is TGTGCCAGCAGTCAAGGTCCTGGAAACACCATATATTTT. The chain joins TRBV27 to TRBJ1-3; D gene uncertain. Germline values: CDR1 MNHEY, CDR2 SMNVEV (reference sequence). Trimming removed 5 bases at V and 2 bases at J, with 7 bases between. CDR3 length: 13 amino acids.